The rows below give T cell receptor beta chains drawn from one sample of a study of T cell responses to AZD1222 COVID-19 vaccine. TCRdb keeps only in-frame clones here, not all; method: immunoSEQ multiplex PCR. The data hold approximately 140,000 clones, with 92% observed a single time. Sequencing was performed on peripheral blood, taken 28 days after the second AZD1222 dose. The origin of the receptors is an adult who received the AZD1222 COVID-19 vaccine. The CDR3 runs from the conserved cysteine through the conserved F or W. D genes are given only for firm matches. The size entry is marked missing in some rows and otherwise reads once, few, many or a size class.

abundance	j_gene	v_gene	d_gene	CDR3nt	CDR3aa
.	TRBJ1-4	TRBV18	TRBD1	TGTGCCAGCTCATCTGGACAGGGTGCAACTAATGAAAAACTGTTTTTT	CASSSGQGATNEKLFF
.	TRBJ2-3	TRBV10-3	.	TGTGCCATCAGGACAGGAGAGGGGTTCCCAGATACGCAGTATTTT	CAIRTGEGFPDTQYF
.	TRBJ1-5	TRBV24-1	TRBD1	TGTGCCACCAGTGATACACAGGGGCTGAGCAATCAGCCCCAGCATTTT	CATSDTQGLSNQPQHF
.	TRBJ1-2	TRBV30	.	TGTGCCTGGAGTGAGCCAAGGGGCAGGGAGATCTATGGCTACACCTTC	CAWSEPRGREIYGYTF
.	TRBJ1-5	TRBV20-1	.	TGCAGTGCGTCTGGCAATCAGCCCCAGCATTTT	CSASGNQPQHF
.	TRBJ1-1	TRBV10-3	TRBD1	TGTGCCATCAGTCCCGGACAAGGGGGCATGAACACTGAAGCTTTCTTT	CAISPGQGGMNTEAFF
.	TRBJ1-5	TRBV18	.	TGTGCCAGCTCACCACTGGCCGGAACTCAGGGCAATCAGCCCCAGCATTTT	CASSPLAGTQGNQPQHF
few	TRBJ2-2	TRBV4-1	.	TGCGCCAGCAGGGCCAGTTTTACGCCCGGGGAGCTGTTTTTT	CASRASFTPGELFF
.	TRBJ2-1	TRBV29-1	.	TGCAGCGTTGAAGATCAACCGGAGAGCTCCTACAATGAGCAGTTCTTC	CSVEDQPESSYNEQFF
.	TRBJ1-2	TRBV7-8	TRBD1	TGTGCCAGCAGCTTAGGTGCAGGGGGAGGTGGCTATGGCTACACCTTC	CASSLGAGGGGYGYTF
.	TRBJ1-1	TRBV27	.	TGTGCCAGCAGTTTAGGGGCAGGGCCGGGGAACACTGAAGCTTTCTTT	CASSLGAGPGNTEAFF
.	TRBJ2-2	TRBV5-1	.	TGCGCCAGCAGCTTGATCGGTAGCGTGAACACCGGGGAGCTGTTTTTT	CASSLIGSVNTGELFF
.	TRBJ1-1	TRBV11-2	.	TGTGCCAGCAGCTTAGATAACTCCTCGCGGGGTTTCTTT	CASSLDNSSRGFF
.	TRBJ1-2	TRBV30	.	TGTGCCTGGAGTGTGCGGGGACTGAACTATGGCTACACCTTC	CAWSVRGLNYGYTF
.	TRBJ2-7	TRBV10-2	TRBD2	TGCGCCAGCAGCCGCGTAGCGGGGGTCTCCTACGAGCAGTACTTC	CASSRVAGVSYEQYF